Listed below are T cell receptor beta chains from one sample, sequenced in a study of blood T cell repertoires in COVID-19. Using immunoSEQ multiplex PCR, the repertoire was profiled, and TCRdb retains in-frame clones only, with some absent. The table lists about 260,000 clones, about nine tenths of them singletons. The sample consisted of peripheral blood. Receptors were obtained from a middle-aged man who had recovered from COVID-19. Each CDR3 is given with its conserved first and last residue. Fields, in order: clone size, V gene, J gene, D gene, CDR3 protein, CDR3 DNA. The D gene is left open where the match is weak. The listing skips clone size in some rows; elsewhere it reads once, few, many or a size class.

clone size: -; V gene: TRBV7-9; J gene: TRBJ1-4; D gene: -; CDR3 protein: CASSLDHRGTNEKLFF; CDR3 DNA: TGTGCCAGCAGCTTAGACCATAGGGGGACTAATGAAAAACTGTTTTTT
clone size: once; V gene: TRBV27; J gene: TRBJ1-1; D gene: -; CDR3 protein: CASSFFGGITFF; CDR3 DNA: TGTGCCAGCAGTTTTTTTGGCGGGATAACTTTCTTT
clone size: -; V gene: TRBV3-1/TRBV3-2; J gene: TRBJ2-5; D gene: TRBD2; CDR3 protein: CASSRGGRGVPQTQYF; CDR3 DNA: TGTGCCAGCAGCCGAGGGGGGCGGGGGGTTCCCCAGACCCAGTACTTC
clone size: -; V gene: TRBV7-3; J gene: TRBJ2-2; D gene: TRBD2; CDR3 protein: CASSSRAGAFGELFF; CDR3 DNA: TGTGCCAGCAGCTCCCGAGCGGGAGCATTCGGGGAGCTGTTTTTT
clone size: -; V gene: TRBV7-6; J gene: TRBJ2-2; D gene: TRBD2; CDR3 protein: CASSLGTSVVGELFF; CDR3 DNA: TGTGCCAGCAGTTTAGGGACTAGCGTTGTCGGGGAGCTGTTTTTT
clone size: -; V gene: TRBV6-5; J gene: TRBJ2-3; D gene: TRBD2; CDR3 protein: CASGTSGRTDTQYF; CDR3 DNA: TGTGCCAGCGGGACTAGCGGCCGCACAGATACGCAGTATTTT
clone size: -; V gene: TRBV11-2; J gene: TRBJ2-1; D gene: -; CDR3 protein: CASSQNNEQFF; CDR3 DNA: TGTGCCAGCAGCCAGAACAATGAGCAGTTCTTC
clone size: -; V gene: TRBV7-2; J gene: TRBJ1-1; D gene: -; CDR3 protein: CASSLSNTEAFF; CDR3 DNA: TGTGCCAGCAGCCTTTCGAACACTGAAGCTTTCTTT
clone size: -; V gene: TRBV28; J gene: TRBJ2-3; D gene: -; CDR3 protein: CASSTSEPGVTQYF; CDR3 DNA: TGTGCCAGCAGTACTAGTGAACCGGGGGTTACGCAGTATTTT
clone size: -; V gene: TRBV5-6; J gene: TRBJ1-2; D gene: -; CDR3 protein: CASSLVLGSYGYTF; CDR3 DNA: TGTGCCAGCAGCTTGGTTTTAGGGAGCTATGGCTACACCTTC
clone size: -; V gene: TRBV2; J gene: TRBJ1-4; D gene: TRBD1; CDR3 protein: CASSITGVKRWSEKLFF; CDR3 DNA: TGTGCCAGCAGCATAACAGGGGTGAAGAGGTGGTCCGAAAAACTGTTTTTT
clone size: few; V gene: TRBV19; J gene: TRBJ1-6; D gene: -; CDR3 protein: CASRWGQQNNSPLHF; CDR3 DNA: TGTGCCAGTAGATGGGGGCAACAGAATAATTCACCCCTCCACTTT
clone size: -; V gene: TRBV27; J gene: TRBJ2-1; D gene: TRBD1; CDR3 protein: CASSLGMGTAYYNEQFF; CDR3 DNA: TGTGCCAGCAGTTTAGGTATGGGGACAGCTTATTACAATGAGCAGTTCTTC
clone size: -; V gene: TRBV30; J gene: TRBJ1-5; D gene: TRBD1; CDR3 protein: CAWSQPTGGLGQPQHF; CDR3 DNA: TGTGCCTGGAGTCAACCCACAGGGGGCTTGGGTCAGCCCCAGCATTTT
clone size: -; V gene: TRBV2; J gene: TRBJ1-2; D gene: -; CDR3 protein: CASTFFPYGYTF; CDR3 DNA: TGTGCCAGCACCTTCTTCCCCTATGGCTACACCTTC
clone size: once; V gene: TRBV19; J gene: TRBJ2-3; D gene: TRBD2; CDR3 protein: CASSPRGSGGPTDTQYF; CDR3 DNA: TGTGCCAGTAGTCCCCGGGGGAGCGGGGGGCCCACAGATACGCAGTATTTT
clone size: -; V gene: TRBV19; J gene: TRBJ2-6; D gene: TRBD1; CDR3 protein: CASRDDRGYNSGANVLTF; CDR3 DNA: TGTGCCAGTAGAGACGACAGGGGATATAATTCTGGGGCCAACGTCCTGACTTTC
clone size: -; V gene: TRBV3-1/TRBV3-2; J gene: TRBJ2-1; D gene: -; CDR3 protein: CASSLLLANNEQFF; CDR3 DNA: TGTGCCAGCAGCCTTCTGTTGGCCAACAATGAGCAGTTCTTC
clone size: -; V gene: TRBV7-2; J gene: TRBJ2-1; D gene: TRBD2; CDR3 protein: CASSLVSPPGLAGLFEQFF; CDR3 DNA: TGTGCCAGCAGCTTAGTGTCGCCTCCGGGACTAGCGGGATTATTTGAGCAGTTCTTC
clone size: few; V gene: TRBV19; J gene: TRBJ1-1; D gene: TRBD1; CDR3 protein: CASRRDRAPRNTEAFF; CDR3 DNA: TGTGCCAGCCGTCGAGACAGGGCGCCACGGAACACTGAAGCTTTCTTT
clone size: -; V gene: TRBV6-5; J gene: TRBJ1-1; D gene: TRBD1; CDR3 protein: CASSFLDRVQNTEAFF; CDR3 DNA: TGTGCCAGCAGTTTCCTCGACAGGGTGCAGAACACTGAAGCTTTCTTT
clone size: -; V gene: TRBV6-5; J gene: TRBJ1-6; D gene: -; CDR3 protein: CASSSRASRDNSPLHF; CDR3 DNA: TGTGCCAGCAGTTCACGGGCCTCGAGGGATAATTCACCCCTCCACTTT
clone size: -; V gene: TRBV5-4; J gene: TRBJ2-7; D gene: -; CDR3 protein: CASSQTQNEQYF; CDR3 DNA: TGTGCCAGCAGCCAGACTCAAAACGAGCAGTACTTC
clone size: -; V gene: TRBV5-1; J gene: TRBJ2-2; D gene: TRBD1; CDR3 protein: CASSPRTGNTGELFF; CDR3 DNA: TGCGCCAGCAGCCCTCGGACAGGGAACACCGGGGAGCTGTTTTTT
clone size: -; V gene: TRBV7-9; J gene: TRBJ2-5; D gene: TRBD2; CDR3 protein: CASSPGLAGETQYF; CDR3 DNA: TGTGCCAGCAGCCCCGGGCTAGCGGGGGAAACCCAGTACTTC